Listed below are T cell receptor beta chains from one sample, sequenced in a study of blood T cell repertoires in COVID-19. TCRdb keeps only in-frame clones here, not all; method: immunoSEQ multiplex PCR. The sample lists roughly 89,000 clones, approximately 80% occurring once. Sequenced input: peripheral blood. The receptor set was obtained from a woman over 75 with acute or convalescent COVID-19. Each CDR3 is given with its conserved first and last residue. The D gene is left open where the match is weak. Size is omitted from some rows. Given values are once, few, many or a class for expanded clones.

CDR3aa: CASSRDSSYEQYF
CDR3nt: TGTGCCAGCAGCCGGGACAGCTCCTACGAGCAGTACTTC
j_gene: TRBJ2-7
d_gene: TRBD1
v_gene: TRBV7-2
abundance: -

CDR3aa: CASSFQRTEAFF
CDR3nt: TGTGCCAGCAGCTTTCAACGGACTGAAGCTTTCTTT
j_gene: TRBJ1-1
d_gene: -
v_gene: TRBV5-8
abundance: once

CDR3aa: CASSLTTSGGESQYF
CDR3nt: TGCGCCAGCAGCTTGACGACTAGCGGGGGGGAATCTCAGTATTTT
j_gene: TRBJ2-3
d_gene: TRBD2
v_gene: TRBV5-1
abundance: -

CDR3aa: CAWSVLGEQFF
CDR3nt: TGTGCCTGGAGTGTACTAGGTGAGCAGTTCTTC
j_gene: TRBJ2-1
d_gene: -
v_gene: TRBV30
abundance: -

CDR3aa: CASSQNTGTGLGYGYTF
CDR3nt: TGCGCCAGCAGCCAAAATACTGGGACAGGGCTCGGCTATGGCTACACCTTC
j_gene: TRBJ1-2
d_gene: TRBD1
v_gene: TRBV4-1
abundance: -

CDR3aa: CATSRDLANLQETQYF
CDR3nt: TGTGCCACCAGCAGAGATCTAGCCAATCTCCAAGAGACCCAGTACTTC
j_gene: TRBJ2-5
d_gene: -
v_gene: TRBV15
abundance: once

CDR3aa: CASSRQYSGNTIYF
CDR3nt: TGTGCCAGCAGTCGACAGTACTCTGGAAACACCATATATTTT
j_gene: TRBJ1-3
d_gene: -
v_gene: TRBV6-2/TRBV6-3
abundance: -

CDR3aa: CATSDPSGGYNEQFF
CDR3nt: TGTGCCACCAGTGACCCCTCGGGGGGTTACAATGAGCAGTTCTTC
j_gene: TRBJ2-1
d_gene: TRBD2
v_gene: TRBV24-1
abundance: -

CDR3aa: CASSITPSPGETQYF
CDR3nt: TGTGCCAGTAGTATTACTCCCAGCCCCGGGGAGACCCAGTACTTC
j_gene: TRBJ2-5
d_gene: -
v_gene: TRBV19
abundance: once

CDR3aa: CASSLAALFNYGYTF
CDR3nt: TGTGCCAGCAGCTTAGCCGCGTTATTTAACTATGGCTACACCTTC
j_gene: TRBJ1-2
d_gene: -
v_gene: TRBV7-8
abundance: -

CDR3aa: CASSKPGLGHNEQFF
CDR3nt: TGTGCCAGCAGCAAACCGGGACTCGGACACAATGAGCAGTTCTTC
j_gene: TRBJ2-1
d_gene: -
v_gene: TRBV5-4
abundance: -

CDR3aa: CASSRLAQETQYF
CDR3nt: TGTGCCAGCAGTCGACTAGCACAAGAGACCCAGTACTTC
j_gene: TRBJ2-5
d_gene: TRBD2
v_gene: TRBV12-3/TRBV12-4
abundance: -

CDR3aa: CASSNTGSYGYTF
CDR3nt: TGCGCCAGCAGTAACACAGGGTCCTATGGCTACACCTTC
j_gene: TRBJ1-2
d_gene: -
v_gene: TRBV10-1
abundance: -

CDR3aa: CASSLVMNYGYTF
CDR3nt: TGTGCCAGCAGTTTAGTTATGAACTATGGCTACACCTTC
j_gene: TRBJ1-2
d_gene: -
v_gene: TRBV12-3/TRBV12-4
abundance: -

CDR3aa: CASSPSGTGGSNEKLFF
CDR3nt: TGTGCCAGCAGCCCTTCAGGGACAGGGGGATCTAATGAAAAACTGTTTTTT
j_gene: TRBJ1-4
d_gene: TRBD1
v_gene: TRBV7-9
abundance: -

CDR3aa: CASSIAWLDPADQPQHF
CDR3nt: TGTGCCAGTAGTATAGCCTGGTTGGATCCGGCGGATCAGCCCCAGCATTTT
j_gene: TRBJ1-5
d_gene: -
v_gene: TRBV19
abundance: -

CDR3aa: CASSLSTGSNTGELFF
CDR3nt: TGTGCCAGCAGCCTGTCTACAGGGTCGAACACCGGGGAGCTGTTTTTT
j_gene: TRBJ2-2
d_gene: -
v_gene: TRBV3-1/TRBV3-2
abundance: -

CDR3aa: CASSPLRAAMGTNYGYTF
CDR3nt: TGTGCCAGCTCACCATTGAGGGCGGCCATGGGGACAAACTATGGCTACACCTTC
j_gene: TRBJ1-2
d_gene: -
v_gene: TRBV18
abundance: -

CDR3aa: CASSKLAGAYNEQFF
CDR3nt: TGTGCCAGCAGCAAACTAGCGGGGGCGTACAATGAGCAGTTCTTC
j_gene: TRBJ2-1
d_gene: TRBD2
v_gene: TRBV14
abundance: -

CDR3aa: CASTFKVAGRLEQFF
CDR3nt: TGTGCCAGCACCTTCAAGGTAGCGGGGAGACTTGAGCAGTTCTTC
j_gene: TRBJ2-1
d_gene: TRBD2
v_gene: TRBV3-1/TRBV3-2
abundance: -

CDR3aa: CASSRGGARYGYTF
CDR3nt: TGTGCCAGCAGCCGGGGGGGGGCAAGGTATGGCTACACCTTC
j_gene: TRBJ1-2
d_gene: -
v_gene: TRBV6-5
abundance: -

CDR3aa: CASSVEAGVGVRTEAFF
CDR3nt: TGTGCCAGCAGCGTAGAGGCAGGGGTAGGAGTTAGAACTGAAGCTTTCTTT
j_gene: TRBJ1-1
d_gene: -
v_gene: TRBV9
abundance: -

CDR3aa: CASSPDRAGNSPLHF
CDR3nt: TGCGCCAGCAGCCCGGACAGGGCGGGTAATTCACCCCTCCACTTT
j_gene: TRBJ1-6
d_gene: TRBD1
v_gene: TRBV4-1
abundance: once

CDR3aa: CASSLELAGTQYF
CDR3nt: TGTGCCAGCAGCTTGGAACTAGCGGGGACCCAGTACTTC
j_gene: TRBJ2-5
d_gene: TRBD2
v_gene: TRBV5-4
abundance: -

CDR3aa: CASTPRSGANGYTF
CDR3nt: TGTGCCAGCACCCCCAGGAGCGGGGCCAATGGCTACACCTTC
j_gene: TRBJ1-2
d_gene: -
v_gene: TRBV7-8
abundance: -

CDR3aa: CASSSGAGNTIYF
CDR3nt: TGTGCCAGCAGTTCAGGGGCTGGAAACACCATATATTTT
j_gene: TRBJ1-3
d_gene: -
v_gene: TRBV2
abundance: -

CDR3aa: CASSPGTGGYGYTF
CDR3nt: TGTGCCAGCAGCCCCGGGACAGGGGGGTATGGCTACACCTTC
j_gene: TRBJ1-2
d_gene: TRBD1
v_gene: TRBV9
abundance: once

CDR3aa: CASSRGQNNSPLHF
CDR3nt: TGTGCCAGCAGCCGGGGACAGAATAATTCACCCCTCCACTTT
j_gene: TRBJ1-6
d_gene: TRBD1
v_gene: TRBV27
abundance: -

CDR3aa: CASSLMGTGFMNTEAFF
CDR3nt: TGTGCCAGCAGCTTGATGGGGACAGGGTTCATGAACACTGAAGCTTTCTTT
j_gene: TRBJ1-1
d_gene: TRBD1
v_gene: TRBV5-6
abundance: -

CDR3aa: CASSYTPDSQTEQYF
CDR3nt: TGTGCCAGCAGTTACACCCCGGACAGTCAAACCGAGCAGTACTTC
j_gene: TRBJ2-7
d_gene: -
v_gene: TRBV6-2/TRBV6-3
abundance: once

CDR3aa: CASSGKRGRVTGELFF
CDR3nt: TGTGCCAGCAGCGGGAAGCGGGGGCGTGTCACCGGGGAGCTGTTTTTT
j_gene: TRBJ2-2
d_gene: TRBD2
v_gene: TRBV9
abundance: -

CDR3aa: CASSEGQPYGYTF
CDR3nt: TGCGCCAGCAGTGAAGGACAGCCGTATGGCTACACCTTC
j_gene: TRBJ1-2
d_gene: -
v_gene: TRBV10-1
abundance: -

CDR3aa: CASSLPPGGNSLYTEAFF
CDR3nt: TGTGCCAGCAGTCTTCCCCCAGGGGGCAATTCGCTTTACACTGAAGCTTTCTTT
j_gene: TRBJ1-1
d_gene: TRBD1
v_gene: TRBV6-6
abundance: -

CDR3aa: CASRADRASGNTIYF
CDR3nt: TGTGCCAGCAGAGCTGACAGGGCCTCAGGAAACACCATATATTTT
j_gene: TRBJ1-3
d_gene: TRBD1
v_gene: TRBV2
abundance: -

CDR3aa: CASSFGGLAAGELFF
CDR3nt: TGTGCCAGCAGCTTCGGGGGACTAGCAGCCGGGGAGCTGTTTTTT
j_gene: TRBJ2-2
d_gene: TRBD2
v_gene: TRBV9
abundance: few

CDR3aa: CASSPPTLPEGYTF
CDR3nt: TGTGCCAGCAGCCCCCCGACCCTTCCGGAGGGCTACACCTTC
j_gene: TRBJ1-2
d_gene: -
v_gene: TRBV3-1/TRBV3-2
abundance: -

CDR3aa: CASSTGTGTGNTIYF
CDR3nt: TGTGCCAGCAGCACCGGGACAGGGACTGGAAACACCATATATTTT
j_gene: TRBJ1-3
d_gene: TRBD1
v_gene: TRBV11-3
abundance: -

CDR3aa: CASSETQGFLGGYTF
CDR3nt: TGTGCCAGCAGTGAAACCCAAGGATTCCTAGGTGGCTACACCTTC
j_gene: TRBJ1-2
d_gene: -
v_gene: TRBV6-1
abundance: -

CDR3aa: CASSGDSRREKLFF
CDR3nt: TGTGCCAGCAGCGGGGACAGCCGTCGTGAAAAACTGTTTTTT
j_gene: TRBJ1-4
d_gene: TRBD1
v_gene: TRBV5-4
abundance: -

CDR3aa: CASSLRGSGSNQPQHF
CDR3nt: TGTGCCAGCAGCTTACGAGGGTCGGGGAGCAATCAGCCCCAGCATTTT
j_gene: TRBJ1-5
d_gene: -
v_gene: TRBV7-2
abundance: -

CDR3aa: CASSPRVGGRNTGELFF
CDR3nt: TGTGCCAGCAGCCCTAGAGTGGGGGGGAGGAACACCGGGGAGCTGTTTTTT
j_gene: TRBJ2-2
d_gene: TRBD2
v_gene: TRBV11-2
abundance: few

CDR3aa: CASSHRGSGYTF
CDR3nt: TGTGCCAGTAGCCACAGGGGATCCGGCTACACCTTC
j_gene: TRBJ1-2
d_gene: TRBD1
v_gene: TRBV19
abundance: once

CDR3aa: CASSPNGRGNTEAFF
CDR3nt: TGTGCCAGCAGTCCAAACGGTAGGGGGAACACTGAAGCTTTCTTT
j_gene: TRBJ1-1
d_gene: -
v_gene: TRBV28
abundance: few

CDR3aa: CASSSVDNSPLHF
CDR3nt: TGTGCCAGTTCCTCGGTGGATAATTCACCCCTCCACTTT
j_gene: TRBJ1-6
d_gene: -
v_gene: TRBV19
abundance: few

CDR3aa: CAWGLAPGELFF
CDR3nt: TGTGCCTGGGGACTAGCGCCCGGGGAGCTGTTTTTT
j_gene: TRBJ2-2
d_gene: TRBD2
v_gene: TRBV30
abundance: -

CDR3aa: CASRRNTEAFF
CDR3nt: TGTGCCAGCAGGAGGAACACTGAAGCTTTCTTT
j_gene: TRBJ1-1
d_gene: -
v_gene: TRBV4-2
abundance: large

CDR3aa: CASNRGSPTGELFF
CDR3nt: TGTGCCAGTAATAGGGGCAGCCCCACCGGGGAGCTGTTTTTT
j_gene: TRBJ2-2
d_gene: -
v_gene: TRBV19
abundance: -